These T cell receptor beta chains were read from a single sample in a study of blood T cell repertoires in COVID-19. Assay: immunoSEQ multiplex PCR; the TCRdb copy retains only in-frame clones and omits some. The top ten hold about 6.4% of the sample, which has roughly 52,000 clones, roughly 80% seen once. Material for sequencing was peripheral blood. Receptors were obtained from a human donor in a cohort sampled during active or convalescent COVID-19. Each CDR3 is given with its conserved first and last residue. D genes are given only for firm matches. The listing skips clone size in some rows; elsewhere it reads once, few, many or a size class.

D,size,V,J,CDR3,DNA
NA,NA,TRBV5-6,TRBJ1-2,CASSFGESVYYGYTF,TGTGCCAGCAGCTTCGGGGAGAGCGTATATTATGGCTACACCTTC
NA,once,TRBV4-1,TRBJ1-6,CASSQIQGTGPLHF,TGCGCCAGCAGCCAAATACAGGGCACGGGACCCCTCCACTTT
TRBD1,few,TRBV4-1,TRBJ1-1,CASSPGQGAYTEAFF,TGCGCCAGCAGCCCCGGACAGGGGGCTTATACTGAAGCTTTCTTT
TRBD2,NA,TRBV12-5,TRBJ2-5,CASGPGLAGTQETQYF,TGTGCTAGTGGTCCCGGACTAGCGGGGACTCAAGAGACCCAGTACTTC
NA,few,TRBV7-2,TRBJ2-2,CASSSTELTGELFF,TGTGCCAGCAGCTCAACAGAACTCACCGGGGAGCTGTTTTTT
NA,NA,TRBV2,TRBJ1-1,CASRLQGPRPEAFF,TGTGCCAGCCGGCTACAGGGTCCTAGGCCTGAAGCTTTCTTT
NA,NA,TRBV29-1,TRBJ2-3,CSGERGTDTQYF,TGCAGTGGGGAGCGGGGCACAGATACGCAGTATTTT
NA,NA,TRBV6-6,TRBJ2-3,CANKGSDSTDTQYF,TGTGCCAATAAGGGGTCAGATAGCACAGATACGCAGTATTTT
TRBD1,NA,TRBV19,TRBJ2-1,CASSIRTGADYNEQFF,TGTGCCAGTAGTATCCGGACAGGGGCGGACTACAATGAGCAGTTCTTC
TRBD2,NA,TRBV9,TRBJ2-2,CASSVPGLAGGVTGELFF,TGTGCCAGCAGCGTACCGGGACTAGCGGGGGGAGTCACCGGGGAGCTGTTTTTT
TRBD1,NA,TRBV7-6,TRBJ1-3,CASSSGQGHSGNTIYF,TGTGCCAGCAGCTCCGGACAGGGCCACTCTGGAAACACCATATATTTT
NA,NA,TRBV29-1,TRBJ1-3,CSVEDGVGNTIYF,TGCAGCGTTGAAGACGGAGTTGGAAACACCATATATTTT
TRBD2,NA,TRBV5-4,TRBJ2-1,CASSPGGAGGQAEQFF,TGTGCCAGCAGCCCAGGTGGGGCGGGGGGGCAGGCCGAGCAGTTCTTC
TRBD1,few,TRBV6-2/TRBV6-3,TRBJ1-5,CASSYPTGGVVLPQHF,TGTGCCAGCAGTTACCCGACAGGGGGGGTTGTTCTGCCCCAGCATTTT
NA,NA,TRBV7-8,TRBJ2-7,CASRAPSSYEQYF,TGTGCCAGCCGCGCGCCCTCCTCCTACGAGCAGTACTTC
NA,NA,TRBV6-5,TRBJ1-5,CASSPLLGNQPQHF,TGTGCCAGCAGTCCGCTCCTAGGCAATCAGCCCCAGCATTTT
NA,NA,TRBV3-1/TRBV3-2,TRBJ1-3,CASSQDTGLGGNTIYF,TGTGCCAGCAGCCAAGATACCGGACTCGGGGGAAACACCATATATTTT
TRBD2,NA,TRBV3-1/TRBV3-2,TRBJ2-3,CASSPQPSGGTDTQYF,TGTGCCAGCAGCCCCCAGCCTAGCGGGGGCACAGATACGCAGTATTTT
NA,NA,TRBV5-1,TRBJ2-2,CASSLASLTANTGELFF,TGCGCCAGCAGCTTGGCCAGTTTGACAGCGAACACCGGGGAGCTGTTTTTT
TRBD2,NA,TRBV11-3,TRBJ2-5,CASSPGGGGQETQYF,TGTGCCAGCAGCCCTGGGGGCGGGGGGCAAGAGACCCAGTACTTC
TRBD1,NA,TRBV6-5,TRBJ1-1,CASSRQGRTEAFF,TGTGCCAGCAGTCGACAGGGTCGGACTGAAGCTTTCTTT
NA,NA,TRBV12-3/TRBV12-4,TRBJ1-2,CASSFREIDGYTF,TGTGCCAGCAGTTTTCGGGAAATCGATGGCTACACCTTC
NA,NA,TRBV3-1/TRBV3-2,TRBJ1-1,CASSQEAGPEAFF,TGTGCCAGCAGCCAAGAGGCAGGTCCTGAAGCTTTCTTT
NA,NA,TRBV24-1,TRBJ2-3,CATSGRGDTQYF,TGTGCCACCAGTGGCAGGGGAGATACGCAGTATTTT
NA,NA,TRBV6-2/TRBV6-3,TRBJ1-2,CASSSLRRGYTF,TGTGCCAGCAGTTCCCTACGGAGAGGCTACACCTTC
TRBD1,few,TRBV5-1,TRBJ1-2,CASSSTGVGGYTF,TGCGCCAGCAGCTCTACAGGGGTTGGTGGCTACACCTTC
NA,NA,TRBV29-1,TRBJ1-2,CSVVGGRYGYTF,TGCAGCGTGGTAGGAGGGAGGTATGGCTACACCTTC
NA,NA,TRBV3-1/TRBV3-2,TRBJ1-2,CASSQALTGGFGYTF,TGTGCCAGCAGCCAAGCCTTGACAGGAGGATTTGGCTACACCTTC
NA,NA,TRBV3-1/TRBV3-2,TRBJ2-6,CASSPVIAGANVLTF,TGTGCCAGCAGCCCGGTCATCGCTGGGGCCAACGTCCTGACTTTC
TRBD1,NA,TRBV7-9,TRBJ1-1,CASSSKNRQGNTEAFF,TGTGCCAGCAGCTCAAAAAACCGACAGGGGAACACTGAAGCTTTCTTT
TRBD2,once,TRBV4-2,TRBJ2-3,CASSQQGGGATDTQYF,TGTGCCAGCAGCCAACAGGGCGGGGGGGCCACAGATACGCAGTATTTT
NA,NA,TRBV27,TRBJ1-2,CASSFWGPYGYTF,TGTGCCAGCAGTTTCTGGGGGCCCTATGGCTACACCTTC
NA,NA,TRBV12-3/TRBV12-4,TRBJ1-5,CASSLRGNQPQHF,TGTGCCAGCAGTCTCCGGGGCAATCAGCCCCAGCATTTT
NA,NA,TRBV2,TRBJ1-6,CASRITQGNPNSPLHF,TGTGCCAGCAGGATCACTCAGGGGAACCCTAATTCACCCCTCCACTTT
NA,NA,TRBV4-1,TRBJ2-5,CASSQGVARTLQETQYF,TGCGCCAGCAGCCAAGGTGTTGCCAGGACACTACAAGAGACCCAGTACTTC
NA,NA,TRBV10-3,TRBJ1-2,CAISGGGRGYTF,TGTGCCATCAGTGGTGGCGGGCGCGGCTACACCTTC
NA,NA,TRBV15,TRBJ2-4,CATSRDRGNINIQYF,TGTGCCACCAGCAGAGACAGGGGTAATATAAACATTCAGTACTTC
TRBD2,NA,TRBV6-2/TRBV6-3,TRBJ2-5,CASSYAGGRQETQYF,TGTGCCAGCAGTTACGCGGGGGGTAGGCAAGAGACCCAGTACTTC
TRBD1,few,TRBV15,TRBJ1-5,CATTGDRSGYNQPQHF,TGTGCCACCACAGGGGACAGATCGGGATACAATCAGCCCCAGCATTTT
TRBD1,NA,TRBV19,TRBJ2-3,CASSILIRDSEDTQYF,TGTGCCAGTAGTATACTGATCAGGGACAGTGAAGATACGCAGTATTTT
NA,NA,TRBV12-3/TRBV12-4,TRBJ2-7,CASSLGGGEQYF,TGTGCCAGCAGTTTAGGCGGTGGCGAGCAGTACTTC
TRBD1,NA,TRBV5-6,TRBJ1-1,CASSLVAGQGFNTEAFF,TGTGCCAGCAGCTTGGTCGCGGGACAGGGCTTTAACACTGAAGCTTTCTTT
NA,NA,TRBV5-4,TRBJ1-2,CASSLKGERNYGYTF,TGTGCCAGCAGCTTGAAGGGGGAGAGGAACTATGGCTACACCTTC
TRBD2,NA,TRBV2,TRBJ2-3,CASSEGLASTDTQYF,TGTGCCAGCAGCGAGGGACTAGCGAGCACAGATACGCAGTATTTT
TRBD1,NA,TRBV6-4,TRBJ1-4,CASKWDSSTEKLFF,TGTGCCAGCAAATGGGACAGTTCCACTGAAAAACTGTTTTTT
NA,few,TRBV5-6,TRBJ2-1,CASSFRSGSYNEQFF,TGTGCCAGCAGCTTTCGGAGCGGGTCCTACAATGAGCAGTTCTTC
NA,NA,TRBV7-2,TRBJ2-3,CASTQNEGTQYF,TGTGCCAGCACCCAAAACGAGGGTACGCAGTATTTT
NA,NA,TRBV6-5,TRBJ1-6,CASTRMGLNNSPLHF,TGTGCCAGCACCCGAATGGGACTGAATAATTCACCCCTCCACTTT
TRBD2,NA,TRBV4-3,TRBJ2-3,CASSQGLAGAHSTDTQYF,TGCGCCAGCAGCCAAGGACTAGCGGGGGCCCACTCCACAGATACGCAGTATTTT
NA,NA,TRBV6-1,TRBJ1-4,CASSEVSPEKLFF,TGTGCCAGCAGTGAAGTGTCTCCGGAAAAACTGTTTTTT
NA,NA,TRBV6-5,TRBJ1-6,CASSYSGIQGSPLHF,TGTGCCAGCAGTTACTCGGGGATCCAGGGTTCACCCCTCCACTTT
TRBD1,many,TRBV13,TRBJ1-1,CASSLRTGALNTEAFF,TGTGCCAGCAGCCTCAGGACAGGAGCCTTGAACACTGAAGCTTTCTTT
NA,NA,TRBV16,TRBJ2-5,CASSQTVEETQYF,TGTGCCAGCAGCCAAACGGTCGAGGAGACCCAGTACTTC
NA,NA,TRBV27,TRBJ1-3,CARAEELSGNTIYF,TGTGCTAGAGCGGAGGAGCTGAGCGGGAACACCATATATTTT
TRBD1,NA,TRBV3-1/TRBV3-2,TRBJ1-2,CASSQGQGGGYTF,TGTGCCAGCAGCCAAGGGCAGGGGGGAGGCTACACCTTC
NA,NA,TRBV29-1,TRBJ2-1,CSVVPQTRGVNEQFF,TGCAGCGTTGTGCCCCAGACCCGCGGGGTTAATGAGCAGTTCTTC